This T cell receptor beta chain was identified during a study of shared clonotypes between healthy human individuals. This table comes from immunoSEQ multiplex PCR, and its TCRdb copy is limited to in-frame clones, with some not included. The table includes millions of clones, 85% to 95% detected once. This clone appeared a few times. V lost 4 bases and J lost 5; bases outside the gene matches: 7. The CDR3 totals 15 residues. Germline CDR1 and CDR2: SGHRS and YFSETQ. The receptor's source is a man aged 18 to 29 in good health. The source material was naive CD4+ T cells sorted from blood. Subset here: CD45RA+ positively selected. The chain carries TRBV5-1 and TRBJ1-4; 8 bases match TRBD1. The CDR3 nucleotides read TGCGCCAGCAGCGAAAAGCGGGACAGGAATGAAAAACTGTTTTTT. Amino acids: CASSEKRDRNEKLFF.